A selection of T cell receptor beta chains follows, all from one sample in a study of cytomegalovirus exposure and HLA in healthy donors. The repertoire was sequenced with immunoSEQ multiplex PCR; TCRdb's copy has only in-frame clones and lacks some. The table records over 65,000 clones, 94% of them present only once. Sequenced input: PBMCs. These TCRs come from a woman aged 18-29 years in good health and CMV-seropositive. The CDR3 runs from the conserved cysteine through the conserved F or W. D genes are given only for firm matches. A row's size may be missing; if present it is once, few, many or a size class.

TRBJ2-2 | . | TRBV5-1 | 15 | . | TGCGCCAGCAGCTTGGGGACAGTGAACACCGGGGAGCTGTTTTTT | CASSLGTVNTGELFF
TRBJ2-2 | . | TRBV6-6 | 12 | . | TGTGCCCTACGTGAAGTCACCGGGGAGCTGTTTTTT | CALREVTGELFF
TRBJ2-1 | . | TRBV27 | 15 | TRBD2 | TGTGCCAGCAGTTTTGGGACTAGCGGGTACAATGAGCAGTTCTTC | CASSFGTSGYNEQFF
TRBJ2-7 | . | TRBV4-1 | 14 | . | TGCGCCAGCAGCCCAGAGGGCCGAACCTACGAGCAGTACTTC | CASSPEGRTYEQYF
TRBJ1-1 | . | TRBV7-9 | 13 | . | TGTGCCAGCATCGTCACGGCGGGCACTGAAGCTTTCTTT | CASIVTAGTEAFF
TRBJ2-2 | . | TRBV7-7 | 16 | TRBD1 | TGTGCCAGCAGCTTAACGACAGGGACGAACACCGGGGAGCTGTTTTTT | CASSLTTGTNTGELFF
TRBJ2-3 | . | TRBV19 | 16 | TRBD2 | TGTGCCAGTAAAGGTTGGGGCGGGGGGCCTGCAGATACGCAGTATTTT | CASKGWGGGPADTQYF
TRBJ2-2 | . | TRBV2 | 14 | . | TGTGCCAGCAGGAGCGGAGTGAACACCGGGGAGCTGTTTTTT | CASRSGVNTGELFF
TRBJ2-1 | once | TRBV5-1 | 14 | TRBD1 | TGCGCCAGCAGTGTCGGGACAGGGGGCAATGAGCAGTTCTTC | CASSVGTGGNEQFF
TRBJ2-3 | . | TRBV9 | 11 | . | TGTGCCAGCAGCGAGGGGGATACGCAGTATTTT | CASSEGDTQYF
TRBJ1-5 | . | TRBV6-6 | 14 | . | TGTGCCAGCAGTTACTCTACAGAAAATCAGCCCCAGCATTTT | CASSYSTENQPQHF
TRBJ2-2 | . | TRBV25-1 | 16 | TRBD1 | TGTGCCAGCACCGATGGTCTTGACAGGGGTACCGGGGAGCTGTTTTTT | CASTDGLDRGTGELFF
TRBJ1-6 | . | TRBV30 | 14 | . | TGTGCCTGGAGAACCGGGGGGGATAATTCACCCCTCCACTTT | CAWRTGGDNSPLHF
TRBJ1-3 | . | TRBV10-3 | 15 | . | TGTGCCGCCTATCCAGGGGCGGCACTGGGAAACACCATATATTTT | CAAYPGAALGNTIYF
TRBJ2-3 | . | TRBV7-3 | 18 | TRBD2 | TGTGCCAGCAGCTTAGGGTCTAGCGGGAGGCTCAACACAGATACGCAGTATTTT | CASSLGSSGRLNTDTQYF
TRBJ2-6 | . | TRBV5-6 | 18 | TRBD2 | TGTGCCAGCAGCTTGGGACTAGCGGGAGGCTCTGGGGCCAACGTCCTGACTTTC | CASSLGLAGGSGANVLTF
TRBJ2-7 | . | TRBV6-5 | 14 | TRBD1 | TGTGCCAGCAGTTTGGGACAGAGAACCTACGAGCAGTACTTC | CASSLGQRTYEQYF
TRBJ1-6 | . | TRBV4-3 | 16 | TRBD1 | TGCGCCAGCAGCCGACAGCCTCAGGGGGCCGATTCACCCCTCCACTTT | CASSRQPQGADSPLHF
TRBJ2-2 | . | TRBV5-1 | 16 | . | TGCGCCAGCAGCTTTAAGGCGGGAACGAACACCGGGGAGCTGTTTTTT | CASSFKAGTNTGELFF
TRBJ1-4 | . | TRBV29-1 | 12 | . | TGCAGCGTTGGGGGGGGCGGAGAAAAACTGTTTTTT | CSVGGGGEKLFF
TRBJ1-1 | . | TRBV6-5 | 15 | . | TGTGCCAGCAGACCACTCTCGGGTCGGGTCACTGAAGCTTTCTTT | CASRPLSGRVTEAFF
TRBJ2-3 | . | TRBV7-3 | 15 | . | TGTGCCAGCAGCCCCGCGGGGGCAAGGGCAGATACGCAGTATTTT | CASSPAGARADTQYF
TRBJ2-1 | . | TRBV27 | 15 | TRBD2 | TGTGCCAGCAGTCCCCTGCGGGAGATAAAGAATGAGCAGTTCTTC | CASSPLREIKNEQFF
TRBJ2-5 | few | TRBV5-1 | 15 | TRBD2 | TGCGCCAGCAGCTTTAGCGGGCTCTCCCAAGAGACCCAGTACTTC | CASSFSGLSQETQYF
TRBJ2-3 | . | TRBV2 | 14 | . | TGTGCCAGCATAGGCGGAGTTTTCACAGATACGCAGTATTTT | CASIGGVFTDTQYF
TRBJ2-4 | once | TRBV6-1 | 12 | . | TGTGCCAGCAGTGGCGGTTCAGACATTCAGTACTTC | CASSGGSDIQYF
TRBJ2-2 | . | TRBV7-7 | 14 | TRBD1 | TGTGCTAGCTCGTTGACAGGGTTCTCCGGGGAGCTGTTTTTT | CASSLTGFSGELFF
TRBJ2-1 | . | TRBV19 | 15 | TRBD2 | TGTGCCAGTAGTACAACGGGAGGACCCTACAATGAGCAGTTCTTC | CASSTTGGPYNEQFF
TRBJ2-6 | . | TRBV18 | 15 | TRBD1 | TGTGCCAGCTCACACAGGGGGCTTGGGGCCAACGTCCTGACTTTC | CASSHRGLGANVLTF
TRBJ1-2 | . | TRBV6-1 | 15 | TRBD1 | TGTGCCAGCAGCGCTTCTTGGACAGGTGAATATGGCTACACCTTC | CASSASWTGEYGYTF
TRBJ1-2 | . | TRBV7-2 | 15 | TRBD1 | TGTGCCAGCAGCTTATCTACAGGGGTGAACTATGGCTACACCTTC | CASSLSTGVNYGYTF
TRBJ2-1 | few | TRBV19 | 14 | TRBD1 | TGTGCCAGTAGTCGACAGGGGCCATACAATGAGCAGTTCTTC | CASSRQGPYNEQFF
TRBJ1-1 | . | TRBV7-9 | 13 | . | TGTGCCAGCAGCTTAGACGGGTTGACTGAAGCTTTCTTT | CASSLDGLTEAFF
TRBJ1-1 | . | TRBV30 | 11 | . | TGTGCCTGGAGGGGGGCGAAGGATGCTTTCTTT | CAWRGAKDAFF
TRBJ2-2 | . | TRBV19 | 15 | TRBD2 | TGTGCCAGTGGTACTAGCGGGTTTAGAACCGGGGAGCTGTTTTTT | CASGTSGFRTGELFF
TRBJ2-1 | . | TRBV7-9 | 15 | . | TGTGCCAGCAGCTTAGCGGGTCGGGATTACAATGAGCAGTTCTTC | CASSLAGRDYNEQFF
TRBJ1-1 | . | TRBV7-2 | 15 | . | TGTGCCAGCAGCCCCCGGGGAGGTTGGGGGGTTGAAGCTTTCTTT | CASSPRGGWGVEAFF
TRBJ1-4 | . | TRBV11-2 | 14 | TRBD1 | TGTGCCAGCAGCATTGGACAGGCGGGTGGAAAACTGTTTTTT | CASSIGQAGGKLFF
TRBJ1-2 | once | TRBV7-9 | 15 | . | TGTGCCAGCAGCTCCCCCGCGCGGGGGAACTATGGCTACACCTTC | CASSSPARGNYGYTF
TRBJ2-1 | once | TRBV27 | 16 | . | TGTGCCAGCCGACAGACCCCCACCACAGCGCTTCTCGAGCAGTTCTTC | CASRQTPTTALLEQFF
TRBJ2-7 | . | TRBV4-1 | 16 | . | TGCGCCAGCAGCCAAGGAGGCGGGCGAACCCCCTACGAGCAGTACTTC | CASSQGGGRTPYEQYF
TRBJ2-2 | . | TRBV7-9 | 16 | TRBD1 | TGTGCCAGCAGCTTAACAGGGGGCCGCGGCACCGGGGAGCTGTTTTTT | CASSLTGGRGTGELFF
TRBJ1-2 | . | TRBV30 | 16 | TRBD1 | TGTGCCTGGAACGATAGAAAGACAGGGGCTGGCTATGGCTACACCTTC | CAWNDRKTGAGYGYTF
TRBJ2-7 | . | TRBV7-2 | 15 | TRBD2 | TGTGCCAGCAGCTTGAGCGGGAGGCAGACCTACGAGCAGTACTTC | CASSLSGRQTYEQYF
TRBJ2-1 | . | TRBV9 | 15 | . | TGTGCCAGCAGCGTAGGAGGTCTCGAATACAATGAGCAGTTCTTC | CASSVGGLEYNEQFF
TRBJ2-5 | . | TRBV9 | 16 | TRBD2 | TGTGCCAGCAGCGTAGGAGAGCGGGGGGGCGGAGAGACCCAGTACTTC | CASSVGERGGGETQYF
TRBJ1-1 | . | TRBV10-3 | 15 | . | TGTGCCATCAGTCGGACATCTTCAGGTAACACTGAAGCTTTCTTT | CAISRTSSGNTEAFF
TRBJ2-7 | . | TRBV6-5 | 11 | . | TGTGCCACCTCCCTAGGGGGCGAGCAGTACTTC | CATSLGGEQYF
TRBJ2-5 | . | TRBV7-2 | 15 | TRBD1 | TGTGCCAGCAGCTTAGTCACAGGGGGAAAAGAGACCCAGTACTTC | CASSLVTGGKETQYF
TRBJ2-1 | once | TRBV20-1 | 10 | . | TGCAGTCCGAGGAGGGATGAGCAGTTCTTC | CSPRRDEQFF
TRBJ2-2 | . | TRBV9 | 14 | TRBD2 | TGTGCCAGCTCACCGGGAGGGTACACCGGGGAGCTGTTTTTT | CASSPGGYTGELFF
TRBJ2-1 | . | TRBV27 | 14 | . | TGTGCCAGCAGTCCCCGGGAGAAGGGCCTCGAGCAGTTCTTC | CASSPREKGLEQFF